These 24 T cell receptor beta chains came from one sample sequenced in a study of Graves' ophthalmopathy and Graves' hyperthyroidism. TCR beta CDR3 regions were amplified from RNA transcripts. First-round RT-PCR used HTBI primers; second-round multiplex PCR followed. Via MiXCR, TCRdb re-called the multiplex PCR reads, giving one row per CDR3 protein. The table includes hundreds of thousands of distinct CDR3 sequences, roughly two fifths detected once. Sequenced sample: peripheral blood. These receptors all stem from an adult man with Graves' ophthalmopathy.

The sample holds many counts of this clonotype. The CDR3 sequence is CASSPGPRGQYF. Here the CDR3 DNA reads TGTGCCAGCAGTCCCGGGCCCCGTGGGCAGTACTTC. The rearrangement joins TRBV12-3 or TRBV12-4 to TRBJ2-7; D remains unclear. The V end lost 5 bases, the J end lost 9 bases, and 14 bases lay between the germline ends. This CDR3 comprises 12 residues.

Ten or more counts support this clonotype. This chain uses TRBV7-9 with TRBJ2-7; D is ambiguous. V lost 3 bases, J lost 1 base, and 16 bases lay in between. The length of the CDR3 is 16 residues. From germline, CDR1 is SEHNR and CDR2 FQNEAQ (reference sequence). The CDR3, as DNA: TGTGCCAGCAGCTTTTTACCGACCGCAGCTTCCTACGAGCAGTACTTC. Protein: CASSFLPTAASYEQYF.

A word on this clonotype: This sequence may be a read error, since a much larger clone differs from it by one base. The chain couples TRBV2 to TRBJ1-1; 7 nucleotides align to TRBD1. The germline gives CDR1 SNHLY, CDR2 FYNNEI. This CDR3 is built from 14 residues. The ends lost 7 bases at V and 7 bases at J; junction bases unmatched: 12. CDR3 region: CASKLQGRAGEAFF. As DNA, the CDR3 is TGTGCCAGCAAACTACAGGGGCGAGCAGGTGAAGCTTTCTTT.

The chain is built from TRBV7-9 and TRBJ1-2, with D unclear. This CDR3 is 14 amino acids long. Germline CDR1 is SEHNR and CDR2 is FQNEAQ (reference sequence). V gave up 9 bases and J gave up 5 bases, with 19 bases separating them. The CDR3 sequence: CASSVAVRQYGYTF. The CDR3 nucleotides are TGTGCCAGTAGCGTAGCGGTACGGCAGTATGGCTACACCTTC.

The CDR3 region is CASSLSGGALTGELFF. DNA of the CDR3: TGTGCCAGCAGTCTTAGCGGGGGGGCTCTCACCGGGGAGCTGTTTTTT. The chain joins TRBV12-3 or TRBV12-4 to TRBJ2-2, with 11 bases aligning to TRBD2. This CDR3 contains 16 residues. Trimming cost V 5 bases and J 4 bases; bases outside gene matches: 6.

This chain links TRBV25-1 with TRBJ1-3; the D is unclear. Germline V gene data show CDR1 as MGHDK and CDR2 as SYGVNS. The CDR3 is 14 amino acids. The ends were cut back, 4 bases at V and 1 base at J, with 8 bases in the middle. CDR3 loop: CASSAQASGNTIYF. Written as DNA, the CDR3 is TGTGCCAGCAGTGCCCAGGCATCTGGAAACACCATATATTTT.

The genes are TRBV6-1 and TRBJ1-4; D ambiguous. The V end lost 5 bases, the J end lost 5 bases, and 18 bases lay between the germline ends. The germline CDR1 and CDR2 sequences are MNHNS and SASEGT. This CDR3 region has 16 residues. This CDR3 reads CASSPRTGPRNEKLFF. For the CDR3, the DNA is TGTGCCAGCAGTCCTCGGACCGGGCCTAGGAATGAAAAACTGTTTTTT.

This clonotype was seen many times. An end of the junction differs from the germline gene, which may be a read error. The V and J genes are TRBV10-3 and TRBJ1-1; D perhaps matches TRBD1 (5 bases). Germline V CDR1 and CDR2: ENHRY, SYGVKD. The CDR3 loop spans 15 amino acids. CDR3 sequence reads: CASSSPRGAGREAFF. CDR3 nucleotide sequence: TGTGCCAGCAGTTCCCCCCGGGGCGCAGGACGTGAAGCTTTCTTT.

The rearrangement joins TRBV9 to TRBJ2-7; D could derive from TRBD1 or TRBD2 (5 bases each). Germline V lookup: CDR1 SGDLS, CDR2 YYNGEE. The CDR3 consists of 13 residues. The V end lost 3 bases, the J end lost 5 bases, and 12 bases lay between the germline ends. The DNA of the CDR3 is TGTGCCAGCAGCGGACGGGACGGGGACGAGCAGTACTTC. Protein sequence: CASSGRDGDEQYF.

This chain connects TRBV5-1 to TRBJ2-7; D gene unclear. This CDR3 is built from 13 residues. Germline V lookup: CDR1 SGHRS, CDR2 YFSETQ. Deletions cut 1 base from V and 5 bases from J, with 10 bases between. For the CDR3, the DNA is TGCGCCAGCAGCTTGAACTACGGCGACGAGCAGTACTTC. Translation: CASSLNYGDEQYF.

Note on this clonotype: A read error may be the cause here, since a much bigger clone is one base away. The rearrangement uses TRBV10-3 and TRBJ1-1; D is undetermined. This CDR3 comprises 13 residues. V was trimmed by 5 bases and J by 3 bases, leaving 10 bases between them. The germline gives CDR1 ENHRY, CDR2 SYGVKD. The CDR3 sequence is CAISYRWDTEAFF. CDR3 DNA sequence: TGTGCCATCAGTTACCGGTGGGACACTGAAGCTTTCTTT.

This clonotype was observed once. The chain couples TRBV10-2 to TRBJ2-3, with 7 bases that match TRBD2. CDR1 and CDR2 (germline): WSHSY, SAAADI. V lost 4 bases and J lost 1; bases outside the gene matches: 2. The CDR3 contains 14 residues. Here the CDR3 reads CASSATSGTDTQYF. CDR3 coding DNA: TGCGCCAGCAGTGCCACTAGCGGCACAGATACGCAGTATTTT.

The chain carries TRBV12-3 or TRBV12-4 and TRBJ2-5; maybe TRBD2 (6 bases). The CDR3 is 14 residues long. The V end lost 3 bases, the J end lost 5 bases, and 13 bases lay between the germline ends. The CDR3 here is CASSFGRRAETQYF. CDR3 coding DNA: TGTGCCAGCAGTTTTGGCAGGAGGGCGGAGACCCAGTACTTC.

This sequence joins TRBV12-5 and TRBJ2-2; D is unclear. Germline V gene data show CDR1 as LGHNT and CDR2 as FRNRAP. V lost 0 bases and J 1 base, leaving 9 bases between the germline ends. CDR3 length: 16 residues. The CDR3 region has the DNA TGTGCTAGTGGTTTGGTGCTCTCCAGGAACACCGGGGAGCTGTTTTTT. This encodes CASGLVLSRNTGELFF.

The chain couples TRBV5-1 to TRBJ1-2, with 11 positions matching TRBD1. From germline, CDR1 is SGHRS and CDR2 YFSETQ. V shed 3 bases and J 6 bases; nucleotides not matched to a gene: 4. The CDR3 contains 14 residues. CDR3 in amino acids: CASSSGQGVDGYTF. In nucleotides, the CDR3 is TGCGCCAGCAGCTCGGGACAGGGGGTCGATGGCTACACCTTC.

The sample holds many counts of this clonotype. The chain recombines TRBV6-5 with TRBJ1-4; 7 bases line up with TRBD1. Germline-derived CDR1 and CDR2 are MNHEY and SVGAGI. V lost 5 bases, J lost 9 bases, and 3 bases stayed unmatched. CDR3 size: 12 residues. The CDR3 region has the DNA TGTGCCAGCAGTCCAGGGGGACAAAAACTGTTTTTT. Its translation: CASSPGGQKLFF.

On this clonotype: One base away lies a much larger clone, so this may be a sequencing read error. The chain joins TRBV20-1 to TRBJ1-1; 10 nucleotides match TRBD1. Germline CDR1 DFQATT, CDR2 SNEGSKA (reference sequence). This CDR3 has 11 amino acids. Here the CDR3 DNA reads TGCAGGGTTGACAGGGGGCCTGAAGCTTCCTTT. Translated: CRVDRGPEASF.

This chain uses TRBV2 with TRBJ2-7; 8 bases match TRBD1. The trim removed 5 bases at V and 2 bases at J, leaving 8 bases unmatched. Germline CDR1 is SNHLY and CDR2 is FYNNEI. This CDR3 has 15 amino acids. Here the CDR3 reads CASSQDRDRTYEQYF. In nucleotides, the CDR3 is TGTGCCAGCAGTCAGGACAGGGACAGAACCTACGAGCAGTACTTC.

This clonotype was counted ten times or more. The V gene is TRBV7-9, the J gene TRBJ2-2, with 10 bases fitting TRBD2. V lost 3 bases and J lost 6; bases outside the gene matches: 7. Per the germline V gene, CDR1 is SEHNR and CDR2 is FQNEAQ (reference sequence). CDR3 length: 16 amino acids. In nucleotides, the CDR3 is TGTGCCAGCAGCTTCGAACTAGCGGGGTGGCCCGGGGAGCTGTTTTTT. This translates into CASSFELAGWPGELFF.

V gene TRBV2 combines with J gene TRBJ2-2, with D unresolved. CDR3 length: 15 residues. Germline values: CDR1 SNHLY, CDR2 FYNNEI. V lost 1 base, J lost 3 bases, and 9 bases lay in between. The CDR3: CASSEGLGYTGELFF. Here the CDR3 DNA reads TGTGCCAGCAGTGAAGGGTTGGGGTACACCGGGGAGCTGTTTTTT.

For this clonotype: With a much larger clone just one base away, this may be a read error. The J gene is TRBJ2-5, the V gene TRBV5-6; no reliable D call. The germline V gene encodes CDR1 SGHDT and CDR2 YYEEEE. This CDR3 is 11 amino acids long. V was shortened by 8 bases and J by 4 bases, with 9 bases between the two germline ends. The CDR3 bases are TGTGCCAGACCCAGTGCAGAGACCCAGTACTTC. Protein sequence: CARPSAETQYF.

This clonotype was seen repeatedly, ten times or more. The V gene is TRBV19, the J gene TRBJ2-2; a possible D gene is TRBD1 (6 bases). Trimming removed 7 bases at V and 3 bases at J, with 12 bases between. Germline V gene data show CDR1 as LNHDA and CDR2 as SQIVND (reference sequence). CDR3 length: 14 residues. The chain's CDR3 is CASTGGEDTGELFF. Written as DNA, the CDR3 is TGTGCCAGTACTGGGGGCGAGGACACCGGGGAGCTGTTTTTT.

This clonotype occurred a few times. The chain employs TRBV11-3 and TRBJ2-2; D remains ambiguous. CDR1 and CDR2 from the germline V gene are SGHNT and YENEEA. The CDR3 extends over 15 amino acids. V lost 5 bases and J 4 bases, leaving 14 bases between the germline ends. CDR3 nucleotide sequence: TGTGCCAGCAGCCAAGGGCCAGACTCCACCGGGGAGCTGTTTTTT. This translates into CASSQGPDSTGELFF.

This clonotype was seen many times. The chain is built from TRBV29-1 and TRBJ2-7; D might be TRBD2 (5 bases). The CDR3 has 13 residues. Germline loops: CDR1 SQVTM, CDR2 ANQGSEA. Trimming took 7 bases from V and 7 from J, leaving 20 bases between them. The CDR3, as DNA: TGCAGCGCCGTCGGATCGGTAGCGAGGGAGCAGTACTTC. Translated, it gives CSAVGSVAREQYF.